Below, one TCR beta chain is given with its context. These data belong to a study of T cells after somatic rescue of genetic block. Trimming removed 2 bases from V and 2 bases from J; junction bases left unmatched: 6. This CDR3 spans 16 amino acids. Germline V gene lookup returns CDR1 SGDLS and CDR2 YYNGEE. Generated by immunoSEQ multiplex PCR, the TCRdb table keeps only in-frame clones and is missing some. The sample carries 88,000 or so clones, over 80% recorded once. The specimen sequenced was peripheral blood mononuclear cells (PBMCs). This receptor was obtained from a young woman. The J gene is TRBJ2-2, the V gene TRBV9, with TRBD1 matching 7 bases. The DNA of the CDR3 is TGTGCCAGCAGCGTTTCCGGGACAGCAAACACCGGGGAGCTGTTTTTT. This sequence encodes CASSVSGTANTGELFF.